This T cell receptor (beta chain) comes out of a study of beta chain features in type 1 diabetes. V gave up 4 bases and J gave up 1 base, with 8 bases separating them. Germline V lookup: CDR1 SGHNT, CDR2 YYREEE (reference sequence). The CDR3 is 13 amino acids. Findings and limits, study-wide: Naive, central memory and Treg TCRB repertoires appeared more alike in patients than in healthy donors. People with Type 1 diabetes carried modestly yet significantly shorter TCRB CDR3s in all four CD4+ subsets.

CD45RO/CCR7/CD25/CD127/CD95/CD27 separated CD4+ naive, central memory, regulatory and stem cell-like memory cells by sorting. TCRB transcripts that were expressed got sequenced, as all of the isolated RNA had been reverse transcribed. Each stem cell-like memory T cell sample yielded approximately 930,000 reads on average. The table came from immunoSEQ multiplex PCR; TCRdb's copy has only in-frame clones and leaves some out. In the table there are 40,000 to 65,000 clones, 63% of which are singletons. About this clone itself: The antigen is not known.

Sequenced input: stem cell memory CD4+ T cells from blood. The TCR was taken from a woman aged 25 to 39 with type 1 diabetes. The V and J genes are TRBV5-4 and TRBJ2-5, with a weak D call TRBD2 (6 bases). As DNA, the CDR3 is TGTGCCAGCAGCAGGACTATCCAAGAGACCCAGTACTTC. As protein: CASSRTIQETQYF. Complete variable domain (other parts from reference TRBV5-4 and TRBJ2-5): ETGVTQSPTHLIKTRGQQVTLRCSSQSGHNTVSWYQQALGQGPQFIFQYYREEENGRGNFPPRFSGLQFPNYSSELNVNALELDDSALYLCASSRTIQETQYFGPGTRLLVL.